This TCR beta chain comes out of a study of tissue T cells after allogeneic stem cell transplantation. Study-wide points: Only a limited share of tissue TCRs appeared in blood or spleen.

CDR3 sequences, V/J genes, frequencies and template counts came from survey-depth TCRbeta sequencing. The method was immunoSEQ multiplex PCR; TCRdb's version includes in-frame clones alone and lacks a portion of them. The table shows about 740 clones, with 50% to 80% occurring only once. Concerning this clone: Its specificity is unknown. These gene names are mouse names. Read coverage stops 1 residue before the CDR3 terminus; the germline J gene supplies the remainder.

Per the germline V gene, CDR1 is NNHNN and CDR2 is SYGAGS (reference sequence). The CDR3 contains 15 residues. Losses at the gene ends were 3 bases for V and 3 bases for J; bases not matched to a gene: 6. Material for sequencing was gut tissue. The V call is TRBV13-2, the J call TRBJ2-1; 7 bases are shared with TRBD2. The origin of this receptor is a female BALB/c mouse in good health. MHC haplotype of the mouse line: H2-d. The part of the CDR3 DNA that was read is TGTGCCAGCGGTGCCAACTGGGGATTCTATGCTGAGCAGTTC. Translation gives CASGANWGFYAEQF. The complete CDR3 sequence is CASGANWGFYAEQFF.